Each of the 32 T cell receptor beta chains below was sequenced from the same sample in a study of T cell responses to AZD1222 COVID-19 vaccine. TCRdb keeps only in-frame clones here, not all; method: immunoSEQ multiplex PCR. The top ten clones hold approximately 1.6% of a sample with 180,000 or so clones, roughly nine tenths of them seen once. The input for sequencing was peripheral blood, taken 28 days after the second AZD1222 dose. All receptors come from an adult who received the AZD1222 COVID-19 vaccine.

The rearrangement links TRBV11-2 to TRBJ1-2; maybe TRBD1 (5 bases). Per the germline V gene, CDR1 is SGHAT and CDR2 is FQNNGV. V lost 5 bases, J lost 5 bases, and 21 bases lay in between. CDR3 length equals 16 residues. CDR3 nucleotides: TGTGCCAGCAGCCAACGCACATTAGGGGAGGGGTATGGCTACACCTTC. It yields the protein CASSQRTLGEGYGYTF.

This clone was seen a single time. This chain connects TRBV7-2 to TRBJ2-7; TRBD1 agrees at 9 bases. From germline, CDR1 is SGHTA and CDR2 FQGNSA. J was trimmed by 6 bases and V by 3 bases; bases with no gene match: 6. The CDR3 sequence is 14 residues long. CDR3 coding DNA: TGTGCCAGCAGCTTTCGGACAGGGGCCGGCGAGCAGTACTTC. Translating it yields CASSFRTGAGEQYF.

This clone was seen a few times. This chain joins TRBV6-5 and TRBJ2-3; 12 nucleotides agree with TRBD2. This CDR3 comprises 14 residues. CDR1 and CDR2 (germline): MNHEY, SVGAGI. Germline trimming cut 7 bases from V and 4 bases from J; bases unmatched to any gene: 3. The CDR3 reads CASTLAGGADTQYF. In nucleotides, the CDR3 is TGTGCCAGCACCCTAGCGGGGGGGGCAGATACGCAGTATTTT.

The V call is TRBV5-1, the J call TRBJ1-6; 11 bases line up with TRBD1. The V and J ends lost 4 bases and 8 bases, in that order; junction bases with no gene match: 5. The CDR3 has 15 residues. In germline, CDR1 is SGHRS, CDR2 YFSETQ. The CDR3 protein is CASSPDRGLDSPLHF. In DNA form, the CDR3 reads TGCGCCAGCAGCCCGGACAGGGGGCTGGATTCACCCCTCCACTTT.

The chain uses TRBV5-4 and TRBJ2-2, with 7 positions matching TRBD1. Germline V gene lookup returns CDR1 SGHNT and CDR2 YYREEE (reference sequence). The V gene end was trimmed by 5 bases and the J gene end by 0 bases; junction bases not matched to a gene: 7. CDR3 length: 16 amino acids. Here the CDR3 reads CASRSTGVANTGELFF. The CDR3 DNA sequence: TGTGCCAGCAGAAGTACAGGGGTAGCGAACACCGGGGAGCTGTTTTTT.

CDR3 sequence (DNA): TGTGCCAGCAGCCAACAGGGGGGGTTTAATTCACCCCTCCACTTT. Its protein is CASSQQGGFNSPLHF. The gene calls are TRBV3-1 (or the pseudogene TRBV3-2) and TRBJ1-6; TRBD1 agrees at 7 bases. Trimming at V came to 2 bases and at J to 6 bases, leaving 4 bases not matched to a gene. Germline V CDR1 and CDR2: LGHDT, YNNKEL (reference sequence). CDR3 length: 15 amino acids.

The CDR3 DNA reads as TGTGCCAGCAGCCAAGGTCGGAACGGAAGAGCTAGAGATACGCAGTATTTT. Translating gives CASSQGRNGRARDTQYF. This chain joins TRBV3-1 (or the pseudogene TRBV3-2) and TRBJ2-3; no firm D call. This CDR3 has 17 residues. With 1 base removed from V and 5 bases from J, the gap between germline ends came to 19 bases. From germline, CDR1 is LGHDT and CDR2 YNNKEL (reference sequence).

In this sample, this clone turned up once. This rearrangement joins TRBV7-2 to TRBJ1-2; D unresolved. CDR1 is SGHTA, CDR2 FQGNSA, per germline. The CDR3 is 14 residues long. The V and J ends lost 1 base and 4 bases respectively, with 10 bases between them. The CDR3 spells CASSLVVTAYGYTF. The CDR3 DNA follows: TGTGCCAGCAGCTTAGTAGTCACAGCCTATGGCTACACCTTC.

J is TRBJ1-6 and V is TRBV7-3; no definite D call. The CDR3 totals 13 residues. V lost 5 bases and J 7 bases, leaving 9 bases between the germline ends. CDR1 SGHTA and CDR2 FQGTGA come from the germline V gene. CDR3 sequence reads: CASSTLQNSPLHF. CDR3 in DNA: TGTGCCAGCAGCACTTTACAGAATTCACCCCTCCACTTT.

The chain employs TRBV18 and TRBJ1-6; D ambiguous. The CDR3 covers 13 residues. Trimming stripped 4 bases from V and 7 bases from J, with 8 bases between. Germline V CDR1 and CDR2: KGHSH, LQKENI. The CDR3: CASSRERNSPLHF. The DNA of the CDR3 is TGTGCCAGCTCACGGGAGCGGAATTCACCCCTCCACTTT.

The chain employs TRBV2 and TRBJ1-5; the D is unclear. Per the germline V gene, CDR1 is SNHLY and CDR2 is FYNNEI. V lost 5 bases and J lost 0, with 11 bases in between. This CDR3 is built from 15 residues. DNA for the CDR3: TGTGCCAGCAGTTCTCACCACGGTAGCAATCAGCCCCAGCATTTT. Protein product: CASSSHHGSNQPQHF.

J is TRBJ2-5 and V is TRBV7-2, with D unclear. This CDR3 is 14 amino acids long. CDR1 SGHTA and CDR2 FQGNSA come from the germline V gene. V was trimmed by 1 base and J by 5 bases, leaving 11 bases between them. CDR3 protein: CASSLERRFETQYF. The CDR3 nucleotides read TGTGCCAGCAGCTTAGAGCGACGGTTCGAGACCCAGTACTTC.

The chain couples TRBV5-4 to TRBJ2-3; 9 nucleotides align to TRBD2. The junction had 13 bases not matched to a gene; V was cut back by 4 bases and J by 4 bases. Germline assignment: CDR1 SGHNT and CDR2 YYREEE (reference sequence). There are 17 residues in the CDR3. CDR3 bases: TGTGCCAGCAGCCCGACCTTCGGCGGGGGGGCTTCAGATACGCAGTATTTT. Translation: CASSPTFGGGASDTQYF.

The genes are TRBV7-3 and TRBJ2-2; D is ambiguous. In germline, CDR1 is SGHTA, CDR2 FQGTGA. Trimming stripped 6 bases from V and 6 bases from J, with 14 bases between. CDR3 length equals 14 residues. The CDR3, as DNA: TGTGCCAGCAGGCAACAGAGTACCGCCGGGGAGCTGTTTTTT. Encoded protein: CASRQQSTAGELFF.

The genes are TRBV18 and TRBJ1-2, with 7 bases lining up with TRBD1. There are 14 residues in the CDR3. The V segment lost 3 bases and the J segment 6 bases; nucleotides outside the gene matches: 7. Germline V gene data show CDR1 as KGHSH and CDR2 as LQKENI. Written as DNA, the CDR3 is TGTGCCAGCTCACCTTTTGAGGGGGCGAATGGCTACACCTTC. Translation gives CASSPFEGANGYTF.

The rearrangement links TRBV5-1 to TRBJ2-7; 10 positions agree with TRBD2. The V and J ends lost 2 bases and 3 bases, in that order; junction bases with no gene match: 8. Germline V lookup: CDR1 SGHRS, CDR2 YFSETQ. The CDR3 has 16 amino acids. As DNA, the CDR3 is TGCGCCAGCAGCTTTCCCCCCGGGACTAGCGACTACGAGCAGTACTTC. As protein: CASSFPPGTSDYEQYF. The full variable domain, its missing parts supplied by reference TRBV5-1 and TRBJ2-7, is KAGVTQTPRYLIKTRGQQVTLSCSPISGHRSVSWYQQTPGQGLQFLFEYFSETQRNKGNFPGRFSGRQFSNSRSEMNVSTLELGDSALYLCASSFPPGTSDYEQYFGPGTRLTVT.

This chain connects TRBV11-2 to TRBJ2-7; maybe TRBD2 (6 bases). The CDR3 loop spans 15 amino acids. The germline V gene has CDR1 SGHAT and CDR2 FQNNGV. Trimming left V 2 bases short and J 5 bases short, with 16 bases between. The CDR3 DNA is TGTGCCAGCAGCTTAAGGGGAGGTCGGTTCGACGAGCAGTACTTC. Protein sequence: CASSLRGGRFDEQYF.

This chain links TRBV6-5 with TRBJ1-4, with D unclear. The CDR3 has 12 residues. Trimming shortened V by 5 bases and J by 8 bases, and 9 bases separated the two germline ends. CDR1 is MNHEY, CDR2 SVGAGI, per germline. The CDR3 DNA follows: TGTGCCAGCAGTAACAGTGTAGAAAAACTGTTTTTT. Translated, it gives CASSNSVEKLFF.

The gene calls are TRBV3-1 (or the pseudogene TRBV3-2) and TRBJ2-7; D could derive from TRBD1 or TRBD2 (6 bases each). CDR1 LGHDT and CDR2 YNNKEL come from the germline V gene (reference sequence). The CDR3 length is 14 residues. Trimming stripped 4 bases from V and 6 bases from J, with 16 bases between. The CDR3 coding sequence is TGTGCCAGCAGCCTCCCGGGGGCTCCCTTCGAGCAGTACTTC. This translates into CASSLPGAPFEQYF.

V gene TRBV12-5 combines with J gene TRBJ1-1, with a weak D call TRBD1 (5 bases). Trimming took 5 bases from V and 0 from J, leaving 16 bases between them. Germline values: CDR1 LGHNT, CDR2 FRNRAP. This CDR3 spans 16 amino acids. Here the CDR3 reads CASGPDQGTMNTEAFF. CDR3 bases: TGTGCTAGTGGTCCCGATCAGGGAACTATGAACACTGAAGCTTTCTTT.

The V and J genes are TRBV7-8 and TRBJ1-3; D is unresolved. Trimming stripped 5 bases from V and 0 bases from J, with 8 bases between. CDR3 length equals 14 residues. Germline CDR1 is SGHVS and CDR2 is FQNEAQ. The CDR3 DNA follows: TGTGCCAGCAGCAAAGTACACTCTGGAAACACCATATATTTT. This encodes CASSKVHSGNTIYF.

The chain recombines TRBV5-1 with TRBJ2-1, with unresolved D. With 3 bases removed from V and 6 bases from J, the gap between germline ends came to 10 bases. CDR1 and CDR2 (germline): SGHRS, YFSETQ. The CDR3 has 13 amino acids. The CDR3 loop is CASSSFLTNEQFF. CDR3 sequence (DNA): TGCGCCAGCAGCTCGTTCCTTACCAATGAGCAGTTCTTC.

This chain connects TRBV6-5 to TRBJ1-2; perhaps TRBD1 as D (5 bases). Trimming took off 6 bases at V and 4 bases at J, with 12 bases between the two ends. Germline CDR1 is MNHEY and CDR2 is SVGAGI. This CDR3 has 13 amino acids. CDR3: CASRRLGLYGYTF. The CDR3 nucleotides are TGTGCCAGCAGGAGACTGGGGCTCTATGGCTACACCTTC.

J is TRBJ2-6 and V is TRBV7-2, with 9 bases fitting TRBD2. CDR1 is SGHTA and CDR2 is FQGNSA in the germline V gene. This CDR3 spans 18 amino acids. The trim removed 4 bases at V and 0 bases at J, leaving 7 bases unmatched. CDR3 bases: TGTGCCAGCAGCTCATTAGCGGGGGAGAACTCTGGGGCCAACGTCCTGACTTTC. Its translation is CASSSLAGENSGANVLTF. Drawing the rest from reference TRBV7-2 and TRBJ2-6, the complete variable domain is GAGVSQSPSNKVTEKGKDVELRCDPISGHTALYWYRQSLGQGLEFLIYFQGNSAPDKSGLPSDRFSAERTGGSVSTLTIQRTQQEDSAVYLCASSSLAGENSGANVLTFGAGSRLTVL.

The gene calls are TRBV4-2 and TRBJ2-2; the D gene is possibly TRBD2 (7 bases). The CDR3 length is 16 residues. V was clipped by 3 bases and J by 0 bases, with 11 bases between them. CDR1 is LGHNA and CDR2 is YNFKEQ in the germline V gene. The CDR3 region has the DNA TGTGCCAGCAGCCAGGCGGGGGCTACGAACACCGGGGAGCTGTTTTTT. Encoded protein: CASSQAGATNTGELFF.

The chain couples TRBV3-1 (or the pseudogene TRBV3-2) to TRBJ2-4; 11 nucleotides match TRBD1. The CDR3 is 15 amino acids. Germline V gives CDR1 LGHDT, CDR2 YNNKEL (reference sequence). J gave up 8 bases and V 4 bases, and 7 bases lay outside the gene matches. The CDR3 DNA is TGTGCCAGCAGCCGGGGACAGGGGGTGGTAGACATTCAGTACTTC. Translated: CASSRGQGVVDIQYF.

This rearrangement joins TRBV29-1 to TRBJ2-1; 9 bases are a match to TRBD1. Trimming at V came to 2 bases and at J to 8 bases, leaving 1 base not matched to a gene. Germline V gives CDR1 SQVTM, CDR2 ANQGSEA. The CDR3 runs 12 residues. The CDR3 region has the DNA TGCAGCGTTGAAAGGGACAGGGATGAGCAGTTCTTC. It yields the protein CSVERDRDEQFF.

The rearrangement links TRBV15 to TRBJ2-3; D perhaps matches TRBD2 (5 bases). Germline V gene sequence: CDR1 LNHNV, CDR2 YYDKDF (reference sequence). The CDR3 has 16 amino acids. Trimming took off 0 bases at V and 7 bases at J, with 17 bases between the two ends. CDR3 region: CATSRDPAGQRNTQYF. The CDR3 nucleotides read TGTGCCACCAGCAGAGATCCGGCGGGCCAGCGAAATACGCAGTATTTT.

The chain carries TRBV2 and TRBJ2-7; 13 positions match TRBD2. The CDR3 consists of 14 residues. Germline CDR1 is SNHLY and CDR2 is FYNNEI. The V and J ends lost 6 bases and 4 bases, in that order; junction bases with no gene match: 3. In DNA form, the CDR3 reads TGTGCCAGCAGGGGACTAGCGGGGAAGTACGAGCAGTACTTC. Translated, it gives CASRGLAGKYEQYF.

This chain joins TRBV6-5 and TRBJ2-1; a possible D gene is TRBD2 (6 bases). Germline loops: CDR1 MNHEY, CDR2 SVGAGI. V was cut by 1 base and J by 1 base, with 8 bases left in between. The CDR3 length is 15 residues. This CDR3 reads CASSYFGGSYNEQFF. The CDR3 coding sequence is TGTGCCAGCAGTTACTTCGGGGGATCCTACAATGAGCAGTTCTTC.

This chain's CDR3 is CASSPRLVALNTEAFF. The DNA of the CDR3 is TGTGCCAGCAGCCCCCGGCTTGTGGCTCTGAACACTGAAGCTTTCTTT. The rearrangement uses TRBV2 and TRBJ1-1, with unresolved D. The V end was cut by 6 bases, the J end by 0 bases, with 17 bases between. CDR1 SNHLY and CDR2 FYNNEI come from the germline V gene. The CDR3 is made up of 16 amino acids.

The chain has TRBV14 and TRBJ1-4; 8 positions agree with TRBD1. This CDR3 comprises 16 residues. V shed 4 bases and J 8 bases; nucleotides not matched to a gene: 12. Germline V gene lookup returns CDR1 SGHDN and CDR2 FVKESK. The CDR3 DNA follows: TGTGCCAGCAGCCGCTCAGACAGGGGATTAGGAGAAAAACTGTTTTTT. The encoded protein is CASSRSDRGLGEKLFF.